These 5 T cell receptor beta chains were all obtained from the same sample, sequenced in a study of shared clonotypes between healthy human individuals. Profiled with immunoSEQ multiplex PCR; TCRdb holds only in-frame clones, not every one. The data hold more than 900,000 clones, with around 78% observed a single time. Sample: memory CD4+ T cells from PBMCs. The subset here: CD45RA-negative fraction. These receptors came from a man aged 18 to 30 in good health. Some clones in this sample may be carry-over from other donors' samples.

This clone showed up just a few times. The chain's CDR3 is CASSYSGGYDYGYTF. CDR3 sequence (DNA): TGTGCCAGCAGTTACTCTGGGGGCTATGACTATGGCTACACCTTC. The chain has TRBV6-6 and TRBJ1-2; weak D call: TRBD1 (6 bases). Germline values: CDR1 MNHNY, CDR2 SVGAGI (reference sequence). The CDR3 totals 15 residues. V gave up 0 bases and J gave up 3 bases, with 11 bases separating them.

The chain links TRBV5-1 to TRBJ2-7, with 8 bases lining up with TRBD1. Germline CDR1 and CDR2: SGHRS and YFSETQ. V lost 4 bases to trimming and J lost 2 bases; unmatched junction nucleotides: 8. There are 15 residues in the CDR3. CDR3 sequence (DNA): TGCGCCAGCAGCGCCCGGGGGACAGGACCCTACGAGCAGTACTTC. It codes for CASSARGTGPYEQYF.

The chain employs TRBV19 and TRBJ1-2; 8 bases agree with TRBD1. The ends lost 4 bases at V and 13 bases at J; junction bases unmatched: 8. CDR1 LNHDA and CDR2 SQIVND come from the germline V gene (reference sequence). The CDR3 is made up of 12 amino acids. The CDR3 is CASSTSTGVRTF. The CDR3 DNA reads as TGTGCCAGTAGTACCTCGACAGGGGTACGCACCTTC.

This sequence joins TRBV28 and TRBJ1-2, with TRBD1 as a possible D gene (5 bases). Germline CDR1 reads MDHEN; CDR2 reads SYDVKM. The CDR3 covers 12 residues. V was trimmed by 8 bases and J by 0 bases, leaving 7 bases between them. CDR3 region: CASQGTNYGYTF. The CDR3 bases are TGTGCCAGCCAGGGCACTAACTATGGCTACACCTTC.

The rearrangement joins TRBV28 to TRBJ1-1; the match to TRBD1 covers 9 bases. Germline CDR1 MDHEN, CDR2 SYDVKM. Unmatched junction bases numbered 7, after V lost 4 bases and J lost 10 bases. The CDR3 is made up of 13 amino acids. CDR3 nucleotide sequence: TGTGCCAGCAGTTCCGGGACAGGGAGAGTAGCTTTCTTT. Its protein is CASSSGTGRVAFF. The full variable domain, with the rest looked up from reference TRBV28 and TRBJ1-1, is DVKVTQSSRYLVKRTGEKVFLECVQDMDHENMFWYRQDPGLGLRLIYFSYDVKMKEKGDIPEGYSVSREKKERFSLILESASTNQTSMYLCASSSGTGRVAFFGQGTRLTVV.